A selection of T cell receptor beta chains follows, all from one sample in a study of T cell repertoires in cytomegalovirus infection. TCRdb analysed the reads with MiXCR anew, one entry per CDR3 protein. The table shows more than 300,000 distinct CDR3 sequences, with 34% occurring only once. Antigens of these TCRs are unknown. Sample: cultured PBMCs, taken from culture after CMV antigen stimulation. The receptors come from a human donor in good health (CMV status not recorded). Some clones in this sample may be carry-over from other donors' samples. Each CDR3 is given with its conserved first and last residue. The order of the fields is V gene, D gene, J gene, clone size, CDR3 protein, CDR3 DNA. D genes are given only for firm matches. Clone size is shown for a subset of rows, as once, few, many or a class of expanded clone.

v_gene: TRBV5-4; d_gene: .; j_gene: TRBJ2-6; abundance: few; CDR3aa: CASSPSPTGSTGANVLTF; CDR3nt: TGTGCCAGCAGCCCCTCTCCGACAGGCAGTACTGGGGCCAACGTCCTGACTTTC
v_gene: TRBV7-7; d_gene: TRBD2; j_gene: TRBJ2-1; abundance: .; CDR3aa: CASSLGSGVRNEQFF; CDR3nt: TGTGCTAGCAGCTTAGGTAGCGGGGTGCGCAATGAGCAGTTCTTC
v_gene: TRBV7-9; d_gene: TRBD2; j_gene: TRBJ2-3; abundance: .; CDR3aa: CASRPTGRTLNTDTQYF; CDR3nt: TGTGCCAGCAGGCCTACCGGGAGGACACTAAACACAGATACGCAGTATTTT
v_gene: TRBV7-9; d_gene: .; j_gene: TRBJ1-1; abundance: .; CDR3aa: CASSSERQWTRAEAFF; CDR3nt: TGTGCCAGCAGCTCCGAGCGACAGTGGACCCGAGCTGAAGCTTTCTTT
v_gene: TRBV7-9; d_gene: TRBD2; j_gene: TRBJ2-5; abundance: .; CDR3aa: CASSFLLAGAVHETQYF; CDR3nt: TGTGCCAGCAGCTTCCTTCTAGCGGGAGCCGTGCATGAGACCCAGTACTTC
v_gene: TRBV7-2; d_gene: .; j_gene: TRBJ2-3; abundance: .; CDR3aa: CASIKTDTQYF; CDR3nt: TGTGCCAGCATCAAAACAGATACGCAGTATTTT
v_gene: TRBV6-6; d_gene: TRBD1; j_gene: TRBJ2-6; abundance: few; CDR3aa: CASSTRRTGGSGANVLTF; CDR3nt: TGTGCCAGCAGTACCCGGCGGACAGGGGGCTCTGGGGCCAACGTCCTGACTTTC
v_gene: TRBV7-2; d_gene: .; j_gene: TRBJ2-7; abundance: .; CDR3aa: CASSLSFGASYEQYF; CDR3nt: TGTGCCAGCAGCTTATCATTCGGGGCCTCCTACGAGCAGTACTTC
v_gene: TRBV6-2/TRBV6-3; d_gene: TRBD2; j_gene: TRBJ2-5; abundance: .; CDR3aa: CASSYFPGAGETQYF; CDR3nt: TGTGCCAGCAGTTACTTCCCGGGAGCGGGGGAGACCCAGTACTTC
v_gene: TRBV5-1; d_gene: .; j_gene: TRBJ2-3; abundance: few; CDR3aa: CASKPGLPDTQYF; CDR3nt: TGCGCCAGTAAACCGGGACTTCCAGATACGCAGTATTTT
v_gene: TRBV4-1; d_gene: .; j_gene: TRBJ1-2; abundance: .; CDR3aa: CASSQGWWGSPTYGYTF; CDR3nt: TGCGCCAGCAGCCAGGGCTGGTGGGGGTCCCCTACCTATGGCTACACCTTC
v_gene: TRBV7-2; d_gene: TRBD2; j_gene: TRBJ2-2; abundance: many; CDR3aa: CASSQTSGNTGELFF; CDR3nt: TGTGCCAGCAGCCAGACTAGCGGGAACACCGGGGAGCTGTTTTTT
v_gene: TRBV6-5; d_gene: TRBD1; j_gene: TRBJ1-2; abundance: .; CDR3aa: CASSYSPGQGYGYTF; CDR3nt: TGTGCCAGCAGTTACTCTCCGGGACAGGGCTATGGCTACACCTTC
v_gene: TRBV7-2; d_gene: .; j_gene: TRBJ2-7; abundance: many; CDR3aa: CASSLATGRGYEQYF; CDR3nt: TGTGCCAGCAGCTTAGCGACAGGCCGAGGATACGAGCAGTACTTC
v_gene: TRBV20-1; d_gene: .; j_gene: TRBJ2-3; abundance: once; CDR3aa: CSASDGGTDTQYF; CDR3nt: TGCAGTGCCAGCGACGGAGGCACAGATACGCAGTATTTT
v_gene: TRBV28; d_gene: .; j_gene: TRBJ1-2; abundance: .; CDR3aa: CASSTRGAGSYGYTF; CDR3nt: TGTGCCAGCAGTACCAGGGGCGCGGGATCCTATGGCTACACCTTC
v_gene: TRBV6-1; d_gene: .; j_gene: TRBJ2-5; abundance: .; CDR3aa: CASSPVGKPNQYF; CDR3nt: TGTGCCAGCAGTCCGGTGGGGAAACCAAACCAGTACTTC
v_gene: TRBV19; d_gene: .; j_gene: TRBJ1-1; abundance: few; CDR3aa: CASSTTPRGSTEAFF; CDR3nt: TGTGCCAGTAGTACGACCCCCCGAGGGAGCACTGAAGCTTTCTTT
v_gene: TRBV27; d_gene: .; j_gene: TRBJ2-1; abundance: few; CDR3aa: CASSLWQNNEQFF; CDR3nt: TGTGCCAGCAGTTTATGGCAGAACAATGAGCAGTTCTTC
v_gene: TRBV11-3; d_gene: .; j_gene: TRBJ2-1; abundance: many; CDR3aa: CASSPDSSNEQFF; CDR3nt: TGTGCCAGCAGCCCCGACTCTTCCAATGAGCAGTTCTTC
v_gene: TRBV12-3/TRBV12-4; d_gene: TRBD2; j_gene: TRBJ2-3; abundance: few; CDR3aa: CASSLGDYARDTQYF; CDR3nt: TGTGCCAGCAGTTTGGGGGACTATGCTCGAGATACGCAGTATTTT
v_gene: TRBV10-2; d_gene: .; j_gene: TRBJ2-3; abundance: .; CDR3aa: CASGGADTQYF; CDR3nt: TGCGCCAGCGGAGGGGCGGATACGCAGTATTTT
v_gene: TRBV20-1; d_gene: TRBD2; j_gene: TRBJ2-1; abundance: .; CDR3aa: CSASTLAGAYNEQFF; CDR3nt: TGCAGTGCTTCCACCCTAGCGGGAGCGTACAATGAGCAGTTCTTC
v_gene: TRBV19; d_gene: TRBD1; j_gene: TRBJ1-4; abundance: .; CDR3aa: CASGSRGTGNEKLFF; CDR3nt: TGTGCCAGTGGTTCCCGTGGGACAGGGAATGAAAAACTGTTTTTT
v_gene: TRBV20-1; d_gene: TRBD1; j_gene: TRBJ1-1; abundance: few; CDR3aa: CSPLDRYIDTEAFF; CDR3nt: TGCAGTCCGTTGGACAGGTACATTGACACTGAAGCTTTCTTT
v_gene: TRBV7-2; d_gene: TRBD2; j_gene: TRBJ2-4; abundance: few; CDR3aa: CASSSRLAGAVAKNIQYF; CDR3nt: TGTGCCAGCAGCTCCAGATTAGCGGGAGCCGTAGCCAAAAACATTCAGTACTTC
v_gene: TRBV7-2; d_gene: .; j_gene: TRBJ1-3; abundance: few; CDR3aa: CASSFFSAGNTIYF; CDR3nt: TGTGCCAGCAGCTTTTTCTCGGCTGGAAACACCATATATTTT
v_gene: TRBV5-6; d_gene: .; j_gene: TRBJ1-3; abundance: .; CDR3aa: CASSPSFAAGPWTGNTIYF; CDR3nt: TGTGCCAGCAGCCCCTCTTTTGCGGCGGGCCCTTGGACTGGAAACACCATATATTTT
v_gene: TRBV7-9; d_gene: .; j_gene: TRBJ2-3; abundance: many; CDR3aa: CASSPEGSTTDTQYF; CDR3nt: TGTGCCAGCAGCCCGGAAGGGAGCACAACAGATACGCAGTATTTT
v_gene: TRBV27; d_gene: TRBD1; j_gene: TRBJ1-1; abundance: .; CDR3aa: CASSSTRGPTFF; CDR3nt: TGTGCCAGCAGTTCGACCAGGGGGCCCACTTTCTTT
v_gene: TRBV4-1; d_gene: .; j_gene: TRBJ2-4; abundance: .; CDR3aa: CASSQASGVAKNIQYF; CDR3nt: TGCGCCAGCAGCCAAGCCAGCGGCGTAGCCAAAAACATTCAGTACTTC
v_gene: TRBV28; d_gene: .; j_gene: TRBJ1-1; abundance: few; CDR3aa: CASILRAAPATEAFF; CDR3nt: TGTGCCAGCATTCTCCGGGCCGCCCCGGCCACTGAAGCTTTCTTT
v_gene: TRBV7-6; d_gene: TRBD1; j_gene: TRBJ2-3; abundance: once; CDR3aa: CASSLTGTGLDTQYF; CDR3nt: TGTGCCAGCAGCTTGACCGGGACAGGGCTAGATACGCAGTATTTT